A single count supports the clone carrying this TCR beta chain. This entry belongs to a study of tumor and adjacent non-tumor tissue in lung cancer. The library came from three nested PCR rounds adapted from ARM-PCR protocols. One entry per CDR3 protein, called by TCRdb with MiXCR from the multiplex PCR reads. Of 120,000 or so distinct CDR3 sequences detected, 84% appear once; the ten largest clones hold 22%. The template was RNA from unsorted bulk tissue. Chemotherapy-naive patients with new lung cancer underwent thoracic surgery in China, August–November 2014. V shed 3 bases, J shed 1 base, and the junction held 3 bases outside the gene matches. The CDR3 totals 15 residues. CDR1 and CDR2 from the germline V gene are WSHSY and SAAADI.

The sample comprised lung tumor tissue. The clonotype comes from a man aged 70 or older with non-small cell lung cancer. This chain uses TRBV10-2 with TRBJ2-3; 8 nucleotides match TRBD1. CDR3: CASSDPGQGTDTQYF. In nucleotides, the CDR3 is TGCGCCAGCAGTGATCCGGGACAGGGCACAGATACGCAGTATTTT.